Following are 10 T cell receptor beta chains from one sample sequenced in a study of T cell responses to AZD1222 COVID-19 vaccine. Assay used: immunoSEQ multiplex PCR; TCRdb lists only in-frame clones, some missing. This table holds tens of thousands of clones, around 83% found once. The input for sequencing was peripheral blood, taken on day 0 of AZD1222 vaccination. Every receptor here comes from an adult in good health.

As regards this clone: A junction end diverges from the germline sequence, so it may reflect a read error. The rearrangement joins TRBV6-5 to TRBJ2-1; TRBD1 matches at 7 bases. The V gene's germline CDR1 is MNHEY and CDR2 SVGAGI. This CDR3 has 15 residues. CDR3: CASRWTGSVYNEQFF. CDR3 nucleotide sequence: TGTGCCAGTCGGTGGACAGGCAGCGTCTACAATGAGCAATTCTTC.

The chain joins TRBV29-1 to TRBJ1-1; D unresolved. The germline V and J ends were trimmed by 4 bases and 2 bases, with 14 bases remaining between them. The CDR3 is 14 amino acids. The V gene's germline CDR1 is SQVTM and CDR2 ANQGSEA. CDR3 sequence reads: CSVGPRLTNTEAFF. DNA for the CDR3: TGCAGCGTTGGTCCCCGATTAACCAACACTGAAGCTTTCTTT.

This chain joins TRBV27 and TRBJ1-1; no firm D call. The germline V and J ends were trimmed by 7 bases and 0 bases, with 18 bases remaining between them. Germline loops: CDR1 MNHEY, CDR2 SMNVEV (reference sequence). There are 16 residues in the CDR3. The CDR3 reads CASTQRPLLMNTEAFF. Written as DNA, the CDR3 is TGTGCCAGCACACAACGGCCCCTCCTAATGAACACTGAAGCTTTCTTT.

The CDR3 here is CASETGGRTYNSPLHF. The CDR3 DNA reads as TGTGCCAGTGAGACAGGGGGCAGGACCTATAATTCACCCCTCCACTTT. V gene TRBV19 combines with J gene TRBJ1-6; the match to TRBD1 covers 10 bases. Germline V gene data show CDR1 as LNHDA and CDR2 as SQIVND (reference sequence). Trimming took 8 bases from V and 2 from J; bases not matched to a gene: 6. CDR3 length: 16 amino acids.

The chain is built from TRBV2 and TRBJ2-5; 9 bases agree with TRBD2. The CDR3 contains 16 residues. With 4 bases clipped from V and 4 bases from J, the junction kept 10 bases outside the gene matches. Germline loops: CDR1 SNHLY, CDR2 FYNNEI. The CDR3 here is CASSATGLAIRETQYF. CDR3 coding DNA: TGTGCCAGCAGTGCAACGGGACTAGCTATTAGAGAGACCCAGTACTTC.

This chain links TRBV5-1 with TRBJ2-7; D is ambiguous. This CDR3 comprises 17 residues. The ends were cut back, 0 bases at V and 2 bases at J, with 18 bases in the middle. Per the germline V gene, CDR1 is SGHRS and CDR2 is YFSETQ. CDR3 in DNA: TGCGCCAGCAGCTTGGAGGGCAGGCCCTCCCCCACCTACGAGCAGTACTTC. It specifies CASSLEGRPSPTYEQYF. Combining the CDR3 with reference TRBV5-1 and TRBJ2-7 gives the whole variable domain KAGVTQTPRYLIKTRGQQVTLSCSPISGHRSVSWYQQTPGQGLQFLFEYFSETQRNKGNFPGRFSGRQFSNSRSEMNVSTLELGDSALYLCASSLEGRPSPTYEQYFGPGTRLTVT.

The chain links TRBV18 to TRBJ1-6, with a weak D call TRBD1 (6 bases). The CDR3 is 17 residues long. Trimming took off 2 bases at V and 5 bases at J, with 16 bases between the two ends. CDR1 KGHSH and CDR2 LQKENI come from the germline V gene. The CDR3 DNA follows: TGTGCCAGCTCACCAAGTCCGGGGGCTAGGGATAATTCACCCCTCCACTTT. As protein: CASSPSPGARDNSPLHF. Full variable domain (rest looked up from reference TRBV18 and TRBJ1-6): NAGVMQNPRHLVRRRGQEARLRCSPMKGHSHVYWYRQLPEEGLKFMVYLQKENIIDESGMPKERFSAEFPKEGPSILRIQQVVRGDSAAYFCASSPSPGARDNSPLHFGNGTRLTVT.

V gene TRBV9 combines with J gene TRBJ1-2; 8 bases are shared with TRBD1. The germline V gene has CDR1 SGDLS and CDR2 YYNGEE. V was pared by 5 bases and J by 1 base, with 1 base of the junction left unmatched. CDR3 length: 13 residues. In nucleotides, the CDR3 is TGTGCCAGCAGAGGACAGGGTAACTATGGCTACACCTTC. Residues: CASRGQGNYGYTF.

This clone was observed once. This rearrangement joins TRBV14 to TRBJ1-6; D is ambiguous. The length of the CDR3 is 13 residues. Germline CDR1 reads SGHDN; CDR2 reads FVKESK. Deletions cut 0 bases from V and 11 bases from J, with 8 bases between. CDR3 sequence: CASSQDRTAPLHF. Here the CDR3 DNA reads TGTGCCAGCAGCCAAGACAGGACCGCACCCCTCCACTTT.

The genes are TRBV7-9 and TRBJ2-2, with D maybe TRBD2 (6 bases). V gave up 3 bases and J gave up 4 bases, with 12 bases separating them. CDR3 length: 15 residues. CDR1 and CDR2 (germline): SEHNR, FQNEAQ (reference sequence). CDR3 region: CASSLMSAGTGELFF. The CDR3 region has the DNA TGTGCCAGCAGCTTGATGTCAGCGGGCACCGGGGAGCTGTTTTTT.